This TCR beta chain was captured by sequencing in a study of blood T cell repertoires in COVID-19. As for the study in general: T cells, B-cell-depleted T cells, or PBMCs provided the cDNA or gDNA that served as material.

Enrollees, about 18 to 95 years old, lived in 24 US areas. Cohort allocation depended upon clinical history that participants reported. In the original workflow: It was from reference gene primer amplification that nucleated cell counts were estimated. Profiled with immunoSEQ multiplex PCR; TCRdb holds only in-frame clones, not every one. Clone size and V and J calls were adopted from that table, with D and trimming inferred from the DNA. The table has some 250,000 clones, about 89% seen once. The CDR3 runs to 13 residues. Germline-derived CDR1 and CDR2 are LNHDA and SQIVND (reference sequence). The V end lost 10 bases, the J end lost 2 bases, and 15 bases lay between the germline ends.

Material: PBMCs or T cells enriched from blood (not recorded which). This chain joins TRBV19 and TRBJ2-7; D not resolved. The clonotype was recovered from a man aged 35 to 55 who had recovered from COVID-19. The DNA for the CDR3 is TGTGCCAACCCCGGTCCAGGCCCCTACGAGCAGTACTTC. Its protein product is CANPGPGPYEQYF.